The rows below give T cell receptor beta chains drawn from one sample of a study of OX40 agonist ivuxolimab in advanced cancers. Profiled with immunoSEQ multiplex PCR; TCRdb holds only in-frame clones, not every one. The table includes more than 20,000 clones, less than 90% detected once. The sequences come from CD4+ or CD8+ T cells sorted from blood, collected in a trial of the OX40 agonist ivuxolimab. These receptors were obtained from an adult with an advanced solid tumor such as melanoma, head and neck, liver or kidney cancer. CDR3s include the opening cysteine and the closing phenylalanine or tryptophan. A clone size is listed for some rows: how often the clone was seen (once, few, many), or a class if it is expanded.

TRBJ1-2 TRBV10-3 . CAISESPGFYGYTF
TRBJ1-4 TRBV5-1 . CASSPRVGNEKLFF
TRBJ1-5 TRBV5-8 . CASSWGGTGGPDQPQHF
TRBJ2-7 TRBV4-3 . CASSQDMRSSYEQYF
TRBJ2-7 TRBV4-1 . CASSLRLVGYEQYF
TRBJ2-6 TRBV27 once CASSDRDSYSGANVLTF
TRBJ1-1 TRBV27 once CASRGQGRYTEAFF
TRBJ2-7 TRBV28 . CASSLRNSDEQYF
TRBJ2-5 TRBV7-6 . CASSLGWGGDRETQYF
TRBJ2-2 TRBV27 . CASSLEDSGRLITGELFF
TRBJ2-7 TRBV7-9 . CASSPTSGRIQGPYEQYF
TRBJ2-4 TRBV7-9 . CASSLGLADIQYF
TRBJ2-7 TRBV7-8 . CASSLAGEGSYEQYF
TRBJ2-5 TRBV30 . CAWSAGLRETQYF
TRBJ2-3 TRBV28 . CASNQPGLSTDTQYF
TRBJ2-5 TRBV7-2 once CASSPRTSGSAKTQYF
TRBJ2-7 TRBV19 few CASSARGAYEQYF
TRBJ2-5 TRBV11-2 once CASSLGRQGRQETQYF
TRBJ2-1 TRBV19 . CASSWLAGLYNEQFF
TRBJ2-3 TRBV7-3 . CASSPSGSTDTQYF